This TCR beta chain was sequenced in a study of blood T cell repertoires in COVID-19. Background on the study: Sites across the United States, Italy and Spain contributed samples from acute and convalescent COVID-19. Sources were T cells, B-cell-depleted T cells, or PBMCs; the material itself was cDNA or gDNA.

The authors' processing: Reference gene primer amplification yielded estimated nucleated cell counts. Some clones are missing from TCRdb's copy, which holds only in-frame ones; the method was immunoSEQ multiplex PCR. That table gives V, J and clone size, and the DNA gave D and trimming. This sample has over 85,000 clones, with about 85% found just once. J was trimmed by 6 bases and V by 4 bases; bases with no gene match: 10. This CDR3 is built from 16 residues. Germline V CDR1 and CDR2: MNHEY, SMNVEV (reference sequence). This receptor was identified in a human donor in a cohort sampled during active COVID-19. This rearrangement joins TRBV27 to TRBJ2-7, with 12 nucleotides matching TRBD2. The sample comprised peripheral blood. This CDR3 is CASSSPRTSGIGEQYF. The CDR3 DNA sequence: TGTGCCAGCAGTTCCCCCCGGACTAGCGGGATCGGCGAGCAGTACTTC.